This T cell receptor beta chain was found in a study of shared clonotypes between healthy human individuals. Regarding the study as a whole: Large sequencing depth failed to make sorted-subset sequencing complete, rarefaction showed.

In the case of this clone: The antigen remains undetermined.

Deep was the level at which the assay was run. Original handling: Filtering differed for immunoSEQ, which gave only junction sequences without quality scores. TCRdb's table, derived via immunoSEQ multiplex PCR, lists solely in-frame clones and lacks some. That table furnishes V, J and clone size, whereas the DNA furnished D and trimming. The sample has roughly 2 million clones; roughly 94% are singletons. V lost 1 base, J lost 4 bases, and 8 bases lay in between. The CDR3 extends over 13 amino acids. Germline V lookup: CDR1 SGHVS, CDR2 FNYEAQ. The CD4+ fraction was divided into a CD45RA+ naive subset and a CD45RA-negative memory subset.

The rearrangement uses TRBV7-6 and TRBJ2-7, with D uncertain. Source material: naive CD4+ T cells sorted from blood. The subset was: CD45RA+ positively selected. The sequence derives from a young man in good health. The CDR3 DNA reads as TGTGCCAGCAGCTTAGTTGGCCAATACGAGCAGTACTTC. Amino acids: CASSLVGQYEQYF.